The 18 T cell receptor beta chains in this list originate from one sample, sequenced in a study of T cell changes during pregnancy in multiple sclerosis. Produced via immunoSEQ multiplex PCR; TCRdb's table is partial and in-frame only. The sample lists some 85,000 clones; 94% were seen once. The sequencing here drew on peripheral blood, taken in the third trimester of pregnancy. These receptor sequences come from a female donor with multiple sclerosis, enrolled in a pregnancy study.

This chain connects TRBV4-1 to TRBJ2-1; 11 nucleotides match TRBD2. The J segment lost 7 bases and the V segment lost 4 bases, leaving 12 bases of the junction unmatched. This CDR3 contains 17 residues. Per germline, CDR1 MGHRA and CDR2 YSYEKL. CDR3 DNA sequence: TGCGCCAGCAGCCTAATTACAACTAGCGGGAGACAGAATGAGCAGTTCTTC. Translated: CASSLITTSGRQNEQFF.

This clone was counted once. The chain uses TRBV10-3 and TRBJ2-4, with D unresolved. V was cut by 3 bases and J by 2 bases, with 8 bases left in between. The CDR3 covers 14 residues. CDR1 and CDR2 (germline): ENHRY, SYGVKD. CDR3 DNA sequence: TGTGCCATCAGTGAAGGAGATACCAAAAACATTCAGTACTTC. Its protein is CAISEGDTKNIQYF.

The chain couples TRBV6-6 to TRBJ2-7; 7 bases agree with TRBD2. Germline assignment: CDR1 MNHNY and CDR2 SVGAGI (reference sequence). V lost 10 bases to trimming and J lost 1 base; unmatched junction nucleotides: 4. The CDR3 loop spans 12 amino acids. The CDR3 bases are TGTGCCACCCTGGGGGGGTCCTACGAGCAGTACTTC. This sequence encodes CATLGGSYEQYF.

The chain couples TRBV19 to TRBJ1-5, with a tentative D call TRBD1 (6 bases). CDR1 is LNHDA, CDR2 SQIVND, per germline (reference sequence). Trimming left V 1 base short and J 3 bases short, with 10 bases between. This CDR3 region has 15 residues. CDR3 loop: CASSIGGGDNQPQHF. The CDR3 DNA is TGTGCCAGTAGTATAGGAGGGGGTGACAATCAGCCCCAGCATTTT.

The chain combines TRBV5-5 with TRBJ2-7; 8 positions agree with TRBD1. The CDR3 consists of 14 residues. Germline trimming cut 4 bases from V and 7 bases from J; bases unmatched to any gene: 10. Per germline, CDR1 SGHKS and CDR2 YYEKEE (reference sequence). The CDR3 DNA sequence: TGTGCCAGCAGCCATATGACAGGGGCAAGAGAGCAGTACTTC. Protein product: CASSHMTGAREQYF.

The chain couples TRBV5-1 to TRBJ2-3; the match to TRBD2 covers 11 bases. With V trimmed by 1 base and J by 0 bases, 13 bases remained unmatched. The V gene's germline CDR1 is SGHRS and CDR2 YFSETQ. The CDR3 has 20 amino acids. Here the CDR3 DNA reads TGCGCCAGCAGCTTGAGGCGGACTAGCGGGTTGGTCCCTAGCACAGATACGCAGTATTTT. This translates into CASSLRRTSGLVPSTDTQYF.

The chain uses TRBV9 and TRBJ2-7, with 7 bases identical to TRBD1. The CDR3 covers 15 residues. Trimming cost V 2 bases and J 0 bases; bases outside gene matches: 5. The germline CDR1 and CDR2 sequences are SGDLS and YYNGEE. CDR3 in amino acids: CASSVAGTASYEQYF. For the CDR3, the DNA is TGTGCCAGCAGCGTCGCCGGGACAGCCTCCTACGAGCAGTACTTC. The entire variable domain, with the rest obtained from reference TRBV9 and TRBJ2-7, is as follows: DSGVTQTPKHLITATGQRVTLRCSPRSGDLSVYWYQQSLDQGLQFLIQYYNGEERAKGNILERFSAQQFPDLHSELNLSSLELGDSALYFCASSVAGTASYEQYFGPGTRLTVT.

The gene calls are TRBV7-9 and TRBJ1-1; TRBD1 matches 11 bases. The J segment lost 4 bases and the V segment lost 4 bases, leaving 2 bases of the junction unmatched. Germline V gene sequence: CDR1 SEHNR, CDR2 FQNEAQ (reference sequence). This CDR3 region has 14 residues. In DNA form, the CDR3 reads TGTGCCAGCAGCTGGGACAGGGGGGCCACTGAAGCTTTCTTT. It encodes CASSWDRGATEAFF.

The V and J genes are TRBV7-3 and TRBJ2-3; 7 nucleotides align to TRBD2. The length of the CDR3 is 15 residues. Per germline, CDR1 SGHTA and CDR2 FQGTGA. V shed 4 bases, J shed 0 bases, and the junction held 4 bases outside the gene matches. In DNA form, the CDR3 reads TGTGCCAGCAGCTCCTATAGCGGGAGCACAGATACGCAGTATTTT. Translated: CASSSYSGSTDTQYF.

The gene calls are TRBV18 and TRBJ2-7; 9 bases map to TRBD1. J was trimmed by 6 bases and V by 5 bases; bases with no gene match: 8. The V gene's germline CDR1 is KGHSH and CDR2 LQKENI. This CDR3 is 14 amino acids long. The CDR3 DNA follows: TGTGCCAGCTCAAGGGACAGGGTTCTAAGCGAGCAGTACTTC. Its translation is CASSRDRVLSEQYF.

This clone showed up just once. V is TRBV21-1 and J is TRBJ1-3; the table names TRBD1, a call not compared with the DNA. TRBV21-1 is classified as a pseudogene. The CDR3 covers 14 residues. The CDR3 region has the DNA TGTGCCAGCAGCGGACAGCGAGGGGGAAACACCATATATTTT. Residues: CASSGQRGGNTIYF.

This rearrangement joins TRBV23-1 to TRBJ1-1; perhaps TRBD1 as D (5 bases). TRBV23-1 is noted as an ORF with a role that remains uncertain. The V end lost 2 bases, the J end lost 0 bases, and 13 bases lay between the germline ends. This CDR3 region has 16 residues. CDR3: CASSQIRQRMNTEAFF. The DNA for the CDR3 is TGCGCCAGCAGTCAAATTCGACAGAGAATGAACACTGAAGCTTTCTTT.

The chain couples TRBV7-8 to TRBJ2-7; D might be TRBD2 (5 bases). The CDR3 is 14 residues long. Germline V lookup: CDR1 SGHVS, CDR2 FQNEAQ. Trimming took off 5 bases at V and 5 bases at J, with 16 bases between the two ends. This chain's CDR3 is CASSPREVGNEQYF. The CDR3 nucleotides are TGTGCCAGCAGCCCCCGGGAAGTGGGGAACGAGCAGTACTTC. The full variable domain, its missing parts supplied by reference TRBV7-8 and TRBJ2-7, is GAGVSQSPRYKVAKRGQDVALRCDPISGHVSLFWYQQALGQGPEFLTYFQNEAQLDKSGLPSDRFFAERPEGSVSTLKIQRTQQEDSAVYLCASSPREVGNEQYFGPGTRLTVT.

The gene calls are TRBV6-5 and TRBJ1-1; a possible D gene is TRBD1 (5 bases). Germline CDR1 reads MNHEY; CDR2 reads SVGAGI. Trimming shortened V by 0 bases and J by 5 bases, and 7 bases separated the two germline ends. This CDR3 spans 13 amino acids. Here the CDR3 reads CASSYSGGTEAFF. In nucleotides, the CDR3 is TGTGCCAGCAGTTACTCCGGGGGGACTGAAGCTTTCTTT.

This sequence joins TRBV18 and TRBJ2-7, with TRBD1 matching 7 bases. This CDR3 is 15 amino acids long. Germline loops: CDR1 KGHSH, CDR2 LQKENI. J gave up 6 bases and V 3 bases, and 11 bases lay outside the gene matches. CDR3 protein: CASSPRDSLLGEQYF. DNA of the CDR3: TGTGCCAGCTCACCCCGGGACAGTCTCCTAGGCGAGCAGTACTTC.

The chain has TRBV4-3 and TRBJ1-1, with 7 bases fitting TRBD1. This CDR3 spans 18 amino acids. V dropped 1 base and J dropped 0; count of bases not matched to a gene: 11. CDR1 LGHNA and CDR2 YSLEER come from the germline V gene. The CDR3 protein is CASSQALWDSWVNTEAFF. The DNA for the CDR3 is TGCGCCAGCAGCCAAGCTCTCTGGGACAGTTGGGTGAACACTGAAGCTTTCTTT.

The CDR3: CASSRQDTGELFF. DNA for the CDR3: TGTGCCAGCAGCCGACAGGACACCGGGGAGCTGTTTTTT. The rearrangement links TRBV9 to TRBJ2-2; D is perhaps TRBD1 (6 bases). Trimming removed 4 bases at V and 3 bases at J, with 7 bases between. This CDR3 has 13 amino acids. Germline V gives CDR1 SGDLS, CDR2 YYNGEE.

The rearrangement joins TRBV11-1 to TRBJ2-2; D is ambiguous. The length of the CDR3 is 14 residues. V lost 3 bases and J 5 bases, leaving 10 bases between the germline ends. Germline V gene data show CDR1 as SGHAT and CDR2 as FQDESV (reference sequence). The CDR3 sequence is CASSLTPRTGELFF. Here the CDR3 DNA reads TGTGCCAGCAGCTTGACTCCTCGTACCGGGGAGCTGTTTTTT.